The sequence of this TCR beta chain was determined in a study of neurological immune-mediated disorders. Findings and caveats of the study: In HTLV-1-associated myelopathy, TCR clonal expansion was greatest, and in multiple sclerosis it was least, below healthy controls.

The CDR3 consists of 15 residues. The germline gives CDR1 MDHEN, CDR2 SYDVKM. V lost 5 bases to trimming and J lost 5 bases, with 15 bases between them. It was by 5'RACE with 10-nucleotide random UMIs that the cDNA was made. TCRdb reprocessed the 5' RACE reads via MiXCR and lists one record per CDR3 protein. The sample has about 30,000 distinct CDR3 sequences, approximately 5% seen once. The table lists this clonotype with many counts. Its antigen is as yet unknown. This rearrangement joins TRBV28 to TRBJ2-2; D gene unclear. Input material: CD4+ T cells from blood. This sequence was found in a woman aged 45-59 years in good health. The CDR3 region has the DNA TGTGCCAGCAGTCCTACGGGCCGAAAGACCGGGGAGCTGTTTTTT. It translates to CASSPTGRKTGELFF.